This section outlines one TCR beta chain sequence together with its context. Study members were between about 18 and 100 years old and lived in 25 or so US regions. Recovered Cohort 3 donors showed two negative PCRs, clearance, or symptom resolution. The CDR3 totals 14 residues. Germline V lookup: CDR1 MGHRA, CDR2 YSYEKL. Deletions cut 1 base from V and 9 bases from J, with 13 bases between. This sample is part of a study of blood T cell repertoires in COVID-19. The wider study: The samples span acute and convalescent COVID-19 from the United States, Italy and Spain. The cDNA or gDNA used as material had been derived from T cells, B-cell-depleted T cells, or PBMCs.

This table comes from immunoSEQ multiplex PCR, and its TCRdb copy is limited to in-frame clones, with some not included. This sample has 160,000 or so clones; around 80% occur once, and the top ten carry roughly 3.5%. Sequenced material: PBMCs or T cells enriched from blood (not recorded which). The clonotype originates from a woman aged 55-70 years who had recovered from COVID-19. The V gene is TRBV4-1, the J gene TRBJ1-5; the D gene is possibly TRBD1 (6 bases). This CDR3 is CASSQGGGVWPQHF. CDR3 bases: TGCGCCAGCAGCCAAGGAGGGGGGGTGTGGCCCCAGCATTTT.